The 5 T cell receptor beta chains below were found in one sample sequenced in a study of blood T cell repertoires in COVID-19. Profiled with immunoSEQ multiplex PCR; TCRdb holds only in-frame clones, not every one. Altogether roughly 110,000 clones are present, 84% being singletons, with the ten largest covering roughly 4.3%. The source material was peripheral blood. Every receptor here comes from a human donor in a cohort sampled during active COVID-19.

The rearrangement joins TRBV6-6 to TRBJ1-2; TRBD1 matches at 8 bases. The germline V gene has CDR1 MNHNY and CDR2 SVGAGI (reference sequence). The V and J ends lost 0 bases and 8 bases, in that order; junction bases with no gene match: 5. The CDR3 consists of 14 residues. The CDR3 spells CASSYSGQGGGYTF. As DNA, the CDR3 is TGTGCCAGCAGTTACTCCGGACAGGGTGGAGGCTACACCTTC.

The genes are TRBV7-9 and TRBJ1-4, with TRBD1 matching 7 bases. Germline assignment: CDR1 SEHNR and CDR2 FQNEAQ (reference sequence). V trimming: 3 bases; J trimming: 10 bases; junction bases outside the gene matches: 14. This CDR3 contains 16 residues. The CDR3 spells CASSFLKRQGGRKLFF. CDR3 sequence (DNA): TGTGCCAGCAGCTTTTTGAAGAGACAGGGTGGGCGAAAACTGTTTTTT.

This rearrangement joins TRBV2 to TRBJ2-5, with 11 nucleotides matching TRBD2. The CDR3 consists of 15 residues. Germline V gene sequence: CDR1 SNHLY, CDR2 FYNNEI. V shed 4 bases and J 4 bases; nucleotides not matched to a gene: 5. The CDR3 DNA reads as TGTGCCAGCAGTGCCCCACTAGCGGGAGTAGAGACCCAGTACTTC. Translating it yields CASSAPLAGVETQYF.

The DNA for the CDR3 is TGTGCCAGCGGGACAGGCAGAGATACGCAGTATTTT. Protein sequence: CASGTGRDTQYF. The chain combines TRBV7-8 with TRBJ2-3, with 8 bases matching TRBD1. V dropped 8 bases and J dropped 5; count of bases not matched to a gene: 3. In germline, CDR1 is SGHVS, CDR2 FQNEAQ. The CDR3 runs 12 residues. The full variable domain, with the rest looked up from reference TRBV7-8 and TRBJ2-3, is GAGVSQSPRYKVAKRGQDVALRCDPISGHVSLFWYQQALGQGPEFLTYFQNEAQLDKSGLPSDRFFAERPEGSVSTLKIQRTQQEDSAVYLCASGTGRDTQYFGPGTRLTVL.

This clone has just a few counts. The J gene is TRBJ2-2, the V gene TRBV18; 13 bases fit TRBD2. The CDR3 is 17 residues long. Germline values: CDR1 KGHSH, CDR2 LQKENI. J gave up 4 bases and V 0 bases, and 2 bases lay outside the gene matches. The CDR3 coding sequence is TGTGCCAGCTCACCACCGGGACTAGCGGGATTCACCGGGGAGCTGTTTTTT. Its translation: CASSPPGLAGFTGELFF. The full variable domain, completed using reference TRBV18 and TRBJ2-2, is NAGVMQNPRHLVRRRGQEARLRCSPMKGHSHVYWYRQLPEEGLKFMVYLQKENIIDESGMPKERFSAEFPKEGPSILRIQQVVRGDSAAYFCASSPPGLAGFTGELFFGEGSRLTVL.